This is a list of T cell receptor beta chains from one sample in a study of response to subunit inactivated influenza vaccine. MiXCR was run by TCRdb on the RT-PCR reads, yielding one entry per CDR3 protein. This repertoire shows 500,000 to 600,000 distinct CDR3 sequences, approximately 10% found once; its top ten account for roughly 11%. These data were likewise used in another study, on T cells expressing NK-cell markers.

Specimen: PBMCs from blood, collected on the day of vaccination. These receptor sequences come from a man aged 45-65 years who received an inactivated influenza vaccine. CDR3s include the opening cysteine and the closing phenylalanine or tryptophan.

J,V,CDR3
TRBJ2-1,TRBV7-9,CASRMGLAGGTEQFF
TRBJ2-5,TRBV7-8,CASSLDGREILETQYF
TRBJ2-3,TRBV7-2,CASSLVEVAGGLTQYF
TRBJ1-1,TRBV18,CASSLGQAETEAFF
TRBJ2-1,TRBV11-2,CASSLGLLAGEVGYNEQFF
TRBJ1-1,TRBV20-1,CSGPTGGGTEAFF
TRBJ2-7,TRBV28,CASSLSTETGGSYEQYF
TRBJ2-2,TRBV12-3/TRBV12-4,CASSSGRYGELFF
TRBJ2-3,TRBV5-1,CASSLRGAVPDTQYF
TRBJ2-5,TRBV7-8,CASSSAWGGIKTQYF
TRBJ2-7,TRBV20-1,CSALRRSSYEQYF
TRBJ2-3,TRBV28,CASSLTSYLSRGDTQYF
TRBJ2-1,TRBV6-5,CASSYSFTSGRGEQFF
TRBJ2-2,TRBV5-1,CASSMTGGTGELFF
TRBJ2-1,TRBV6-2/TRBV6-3,CASTRLYYGLARENEQFF
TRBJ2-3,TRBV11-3,CASSLARSGTQYF
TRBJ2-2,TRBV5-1,CASSEGWSTGELFF
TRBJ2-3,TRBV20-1,CSGSASTDTQYF
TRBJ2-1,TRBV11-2,CARGVNEQFF
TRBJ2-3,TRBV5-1,CASASGQGTDTQYF
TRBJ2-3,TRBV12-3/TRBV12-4,CASRWTGGGTDTQYF
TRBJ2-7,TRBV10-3,CAISAATYEQYF
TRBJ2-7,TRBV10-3,CAIRGTGQYEQYF
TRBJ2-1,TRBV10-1,CASSEGTRNNEQFF
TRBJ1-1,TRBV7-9,CASSLASGPRTEAFF
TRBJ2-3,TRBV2,CASSESDTQYF
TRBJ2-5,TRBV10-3,CAISESVIRTSKETQYF
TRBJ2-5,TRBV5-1,CASRRTFQETQYF
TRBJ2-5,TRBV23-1,CASSHPTSGGQETQYF
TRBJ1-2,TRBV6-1,CASSLTLTGADGYTF